This T cell receptor beta chain came from a study of cytomegalovirus exposure and HLA in healthy donors. Notes on the study in general: Using the classifier, cytomegalovirus status was reportedly diagnosed with high specificity and sensitivity. The authors considered a cluster of highly shared sequence variants likely to be a sequencing artifact. Presence/absence analyses assumed roughly uniform sequencing depth across donors.

At sampling all donors were nominally healthy, likely with unrecorded immune exposures. As regards this clone: The antigen is unknown.

PCR employed 60 Vbeta and 13 Jbeta primers. Using immunoSEQ multiplex PCR, the repertoire was profiled, and TCRdb retains in-frame clones only, with some absent. The data contain 140,000 to 150,000 clones, roughly four fifths of them singletons. V trimming: 3 bases; J trimming: 5 bases; junction bases outside the gene matches: 4. The germline V gene has CDR1 SGHNT and CDR2 YYREEE (reference sequence). The CDR3 runs 14 residues. Sequencing input: PBMCs. The sequence derives from a woman aged 60-75 years in good health and CMV-seropositive. This sequence joins TRBV5-4 and TRBJ2-3; 9 bases are shared with TRBD2. The CDR3 nucleotides are TGTGCCAGCAGCTCACTAGCGGGTAAAGATACGCAGTATTTT. Encoded protein: CASSSLAGKDTQYF.